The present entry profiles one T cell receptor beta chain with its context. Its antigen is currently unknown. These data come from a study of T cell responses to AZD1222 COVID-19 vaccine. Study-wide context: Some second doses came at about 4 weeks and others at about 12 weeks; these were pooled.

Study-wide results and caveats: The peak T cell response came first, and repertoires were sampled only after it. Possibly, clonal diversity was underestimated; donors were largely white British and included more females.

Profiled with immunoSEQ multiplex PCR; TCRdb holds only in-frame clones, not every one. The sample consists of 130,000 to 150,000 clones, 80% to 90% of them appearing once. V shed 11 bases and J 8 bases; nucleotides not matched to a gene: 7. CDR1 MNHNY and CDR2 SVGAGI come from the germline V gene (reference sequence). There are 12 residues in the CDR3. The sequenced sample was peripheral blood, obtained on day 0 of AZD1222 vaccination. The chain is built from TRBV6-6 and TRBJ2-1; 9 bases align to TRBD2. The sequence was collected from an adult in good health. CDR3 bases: TGTGCCGCCCGCGGGGGGGGAGATGAGCAGTTCTTC. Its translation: CAARGGGDEQFF.